This record looks at one T cell receptor (beta chain) sequence and its context. The ends lost 5 bases at V and 5 bases at J; junction bases unmatched: 6. CDR1 is MGHDK and CDR2 is SYGVNS in the germline V gene. There are 14 residues in the CDR3. This record belongs to a study of blood T cell repertoires in COVID-19. Overall study: There were acute and convalescent COVID-19 samples, and they came from the United States, Italy and Spain.

In the authors' workflow: Amplification from reference gene primers served as the basis for estimated nucleated cell counts. The data were produced by immunoSEQ multiplex PCR, yet TCRdb's version contains in-frame clones alone and is incomplete. The DNA was the basis for D and trimming; V, J and clone size are from that table. The sample contains approximately 92,000 clones, 82% of which appear only once. This receptor was taken from an elderly man with acute or convalescent COVID-19. Sequenced: peripheral blood. This chain joins TRBV25-1 and TRBJ2-5, with 9 bases that match TRBD1. The DNA of the CDR3 is TGTGCCAGCAGTCCGGGACAGGGTGGCGAGACCCAGTACTTC. The encoded protein is CASSPGQGGETQYF.